This entry concerns a single T cell receptor beta chain. What it binds is not known. TCRdb's copy holds only in-frame clones and misses some; the assay was immunoSEQ multiplex PCR. Among about 80,000 clones listed, 90% to 95% were seen once. This entry is derived from a study of OX40 agonist ivuxolimab in advanced cancers. Turning to the study itself: The patients got ivuxolimab, which is an agonistic anti-OX40 (CD134) antibody. Study results and caveats: Averaged across samples, CD8+ T cells carried more expanded clones than CD4+ did.

V gave up 3 bases and J gave up 6 bases, with 22 bases separating them. Germline assignment: CDR1 KGHSH and CDR2 LQKENI. The CDR3 sequence is 17 residues long. The sequence came from an adult with an advanced solid tumor such as melanoma, head and neck, liver or kidney cancer. The sample consisted of CD4+ or CD8+ T cells sorted from blood, taken in a trial of the OX40 agonist ivuxolimab. The chain uses TRBV18 and TRBJ2-3; either TRBD1 or TRBD2 may supply D (5 bases each). The CDR3 nucleotides read TGTGCCAGCTCACCCCCTGGAGGACAAACACCTGGGGATACGCAGTATTTT. Residues: CASSPPGGQTPGDTQYF. Drawing the rest from reference TRBV18 and TRBJ2-3, the complete variable domain is NAGVMQNPRHLVRRRGQEARLRCSPMKGHSHVYWYRQLPEEGLKFMVYLQKENIIDESGMPKERFSAEFPKEGPSILRIQQVVRGDSAAYFCASSPPGGQTPGDTQYFGPGTRLTVL.